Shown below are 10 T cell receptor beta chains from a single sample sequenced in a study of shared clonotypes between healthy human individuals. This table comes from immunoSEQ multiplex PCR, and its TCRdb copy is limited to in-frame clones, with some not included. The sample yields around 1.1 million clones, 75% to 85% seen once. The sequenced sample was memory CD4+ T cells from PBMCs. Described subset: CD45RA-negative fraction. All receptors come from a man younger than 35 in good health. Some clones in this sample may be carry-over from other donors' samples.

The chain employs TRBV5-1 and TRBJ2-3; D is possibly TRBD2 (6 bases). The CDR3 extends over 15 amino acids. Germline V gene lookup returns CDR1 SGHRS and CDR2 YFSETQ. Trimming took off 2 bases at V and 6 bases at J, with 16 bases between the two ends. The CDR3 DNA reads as TGCGCCAGCAGCTTTGAGGGCGGGGTGTGGGATACGCAGTATTTT. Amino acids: CASSFEGGVWDTQYF.

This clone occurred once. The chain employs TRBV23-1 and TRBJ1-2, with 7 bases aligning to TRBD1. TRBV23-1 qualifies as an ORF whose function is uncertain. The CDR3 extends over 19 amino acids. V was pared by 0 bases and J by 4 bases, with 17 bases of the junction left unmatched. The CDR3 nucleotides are TGCGCCAGCAGTCAATCGGGACGGGGACAGCTAACTGATAGCTATGGCTACACCTTC. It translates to CASSQSGRGQLTDSYGYTF.

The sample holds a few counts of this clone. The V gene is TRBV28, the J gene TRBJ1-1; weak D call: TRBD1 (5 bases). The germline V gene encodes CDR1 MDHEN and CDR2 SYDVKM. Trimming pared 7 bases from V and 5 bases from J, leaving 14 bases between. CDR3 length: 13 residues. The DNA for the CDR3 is TGTGCCAGCATACCCGGAGGGACGACTGAAGCTTTCTTT. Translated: CASIPGGTTEAFF.

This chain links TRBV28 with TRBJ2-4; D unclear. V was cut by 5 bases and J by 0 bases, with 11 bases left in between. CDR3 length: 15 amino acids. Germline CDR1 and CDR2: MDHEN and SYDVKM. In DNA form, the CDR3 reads TGTGCCAGCAGTGGTGGGGTTGGAGCCAAAAACATTCAGTACTTC. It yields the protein CASSGGVGAKNIQYF.

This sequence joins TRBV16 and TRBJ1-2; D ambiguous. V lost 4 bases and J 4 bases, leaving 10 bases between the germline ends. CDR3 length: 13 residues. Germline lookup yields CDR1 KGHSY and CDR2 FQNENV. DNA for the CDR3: TGTGCCAGCAGCCCCGGGTCCGGCTATGGCTACACCTTC. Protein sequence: CASSPGSGYGYTF.

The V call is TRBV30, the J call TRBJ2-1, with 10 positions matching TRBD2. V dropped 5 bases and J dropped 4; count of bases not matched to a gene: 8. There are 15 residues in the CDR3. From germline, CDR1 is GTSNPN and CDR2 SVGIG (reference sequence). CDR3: CAWGSTSGVYNEQFF. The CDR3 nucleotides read TGTGCCTGGGGCTCCACTAGCGGGGTTTACAATGAGCAGTTCTTC.

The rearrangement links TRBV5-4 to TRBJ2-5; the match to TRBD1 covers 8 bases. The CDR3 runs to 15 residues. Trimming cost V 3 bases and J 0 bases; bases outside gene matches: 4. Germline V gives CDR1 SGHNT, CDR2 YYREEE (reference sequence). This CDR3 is CASSSTGGDQETQYF. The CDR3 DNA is TGTGCCAGCAGCTCTACAGGGGGAGACCAAGAGACCCAGTACTTC.

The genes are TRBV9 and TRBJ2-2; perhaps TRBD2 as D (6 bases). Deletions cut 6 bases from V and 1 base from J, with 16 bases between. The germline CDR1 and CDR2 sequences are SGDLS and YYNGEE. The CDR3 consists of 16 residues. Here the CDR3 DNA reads TGTGCCAGCAACAAGGGACTGCAGAGGAACACCGGGGAGCTGTTTTTT. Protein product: CASNKGLQRNTGELFF.

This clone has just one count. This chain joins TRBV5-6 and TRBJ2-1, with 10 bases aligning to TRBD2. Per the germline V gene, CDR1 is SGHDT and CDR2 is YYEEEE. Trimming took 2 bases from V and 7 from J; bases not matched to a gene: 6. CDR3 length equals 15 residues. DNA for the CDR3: TGTGCCAGCAGCTTTGGGCTAGCGGGAGATAATGAGCAGTTCTTC. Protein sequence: CASSFGLAGDNEQFF.

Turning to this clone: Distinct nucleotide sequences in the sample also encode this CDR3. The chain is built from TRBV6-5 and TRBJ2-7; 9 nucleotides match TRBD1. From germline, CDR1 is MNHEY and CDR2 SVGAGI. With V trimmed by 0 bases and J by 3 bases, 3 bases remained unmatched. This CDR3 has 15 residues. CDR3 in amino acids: CASSYSTGGGYEQYF. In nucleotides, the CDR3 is TGTGCCAGCAGTTACTCGACAGGGGGAGGCTACGAGCAGTACTTC.